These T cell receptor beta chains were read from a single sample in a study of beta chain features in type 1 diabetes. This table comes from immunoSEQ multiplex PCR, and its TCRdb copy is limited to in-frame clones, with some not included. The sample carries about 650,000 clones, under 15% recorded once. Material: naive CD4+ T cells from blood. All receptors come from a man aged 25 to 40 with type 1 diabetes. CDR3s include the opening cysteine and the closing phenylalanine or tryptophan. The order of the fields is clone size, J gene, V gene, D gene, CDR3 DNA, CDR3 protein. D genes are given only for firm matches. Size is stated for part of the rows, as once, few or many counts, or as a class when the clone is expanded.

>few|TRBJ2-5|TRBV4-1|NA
TGCGCCAGCAGCCAAGCCGGGGGAGAGACCCAGTACTTC
CASSQAGGETQYF
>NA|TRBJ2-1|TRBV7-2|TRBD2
TGTGCCGGGATGATAGCGGGGGGATACAATGAGCAGTTCTTC
CAGMIAGGYNEQFF
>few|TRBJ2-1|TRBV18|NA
TGTGCCAGCTCACTGGACCTCCAGAGTGAGCAGTTCTTC
CASSLDLQSEQFF
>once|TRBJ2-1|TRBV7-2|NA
TGTGCCAGCAGCTTAGGTAACTCCAAGGGGAATGAGCAGTTCTTC
CASSLGNSKGNEQFF
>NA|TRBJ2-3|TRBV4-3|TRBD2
TGCGCCAGCAGCCAAGATTCCCGGACTAGCGGACACACAGATACGCAGTATTTT
CASSQDSRTSGHTDTQYF
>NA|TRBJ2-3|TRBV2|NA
TGTGCCAGCAGTGGTAAGGTCCCCGCTAGCACAGATACGCAGTATTTT
CASSGKVPASTDTQYF
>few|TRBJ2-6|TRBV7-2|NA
TGTGCCAGCAGCAAGTCCCAGGCCAACGTCCTGACTTTC
CASSKSQANVLTF
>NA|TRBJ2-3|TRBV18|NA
TGTGCCAGCTCCTTCCAAATGCGAGACACAGATACGCAGTATTTT
CASSFQMRDTDTQYF
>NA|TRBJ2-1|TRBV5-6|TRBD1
TGTGCCAGCAGCGGACAGGGATGGGGCAGGAGGAATGAGCAGTTCTTC
CASSGQGWGRRNEQFF
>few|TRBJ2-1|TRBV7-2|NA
TGTGCCAGCAGCTTATTGGTCGGTTCCTACAATGAGCAGTTCTTC
CASSLLVGSYNEQFF
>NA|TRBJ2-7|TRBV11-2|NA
TGTGCCAGCAGTAGCACCTTCAGCTCCTACGAGCAGTACTTC
CASSSTFSSYEQYF
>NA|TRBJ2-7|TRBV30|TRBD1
TGTGCCTGGAGTGCCCTGACAGGGTCCTACGAGCAGTACTTC
CAWSALTGSYEQYF
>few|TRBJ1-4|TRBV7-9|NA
TGTGCCAGCAGCTGGGGAGATATTAATGAAAAACTGTTTTTT
CASSWGDINEKLFF
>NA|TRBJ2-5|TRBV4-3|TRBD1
TGCGCCAGCAGCCCGGCGGTCGGGACAGGCCACCAAGAGACCCAGTACTTC
CASSPAVGTGHQETQYF
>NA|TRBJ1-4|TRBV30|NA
TGTGCCTGGAGCCTAGGTGTTCTCGGTAATGAAAAACTGTTTTTT
CAWSLGVLGNEKLFF
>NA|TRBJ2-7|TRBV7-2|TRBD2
TGTGCCAGCAGCTTAGCCGGACCGGGGGGCTACGAGCAGTACTTC
CASSLAGPGGYEQYF
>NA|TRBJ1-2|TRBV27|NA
TGTGCCAGCAGCCCTGGACGGTGGAACTATGGCTACACCTTC
CASSPGRWNYGYTF
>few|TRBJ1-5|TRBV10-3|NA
TGTGCCATCAGTGAAGGAGATGGAAATCAGCCCCAGCATTTT
CAISEGDGNQPQHF
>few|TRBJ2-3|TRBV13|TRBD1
TGTGCCAGCAGCTTAGGGGCGGGACAGGGGAATCCCACAGATACGCAGTATTTT
CASSLGAGQGNPTDTQYF
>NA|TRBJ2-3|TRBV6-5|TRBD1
TGTGCCAGCTTTTTCCAGGGGGCGGATACGCAGTATTTT
CASFFQGADTQYF
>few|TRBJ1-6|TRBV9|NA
TGTGCCAGCAGCGTAGAGGGGACTGATTCACCCCTCCACTTT
CASSVEGTDSPLHF
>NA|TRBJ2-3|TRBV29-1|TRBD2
TGCAGCGTTGACTCTAGCGGGGGGACAGATACGCAGTATTTT
CSVDSSGGTDTQYF
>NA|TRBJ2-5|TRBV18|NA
TGTGCCAGCTCACCACGGCCAGAAGAGACCCAGTACTTC
CASSPRPEETQYF
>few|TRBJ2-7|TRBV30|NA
TGTGCCTGGAGTGTAGGAGGGGTCTCCTACGAGCAGTACTTC
CAWSVGGVSYEQYF
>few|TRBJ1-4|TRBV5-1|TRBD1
TGCGCCAGCACCCCGGGACAGGGCTCTGAAAAACTGTTTTTT
CASTPGQGSEKLFF
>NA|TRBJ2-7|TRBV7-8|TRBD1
TGTGCCAGCAGCATGACAGGGAATTCCCACGAGCAGTACTTC
CASSMTGNSHEQYF
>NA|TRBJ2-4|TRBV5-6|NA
TGTGCCAGCAGCCTCTTAGGGTCCGAAAACATTCAGTACTTC
CASSLLGSENIQYF
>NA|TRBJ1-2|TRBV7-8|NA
TGTGCCAGCAGCTTAGAGATGCGGGCTGGGGTAATTGGCTACACCTTC
CASSLEMRAGVIGYTF
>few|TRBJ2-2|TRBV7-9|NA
TGTGCCAGCAGCCGGGACGTAGCCGGGGAGCTGTTTTTT
CASSRDVAGELFF
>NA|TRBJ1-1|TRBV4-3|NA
TGCACCAGCAGCCAACAGACCATGAACACTGAAGCTTTCTTT
CTSSQQTMNTEAFF
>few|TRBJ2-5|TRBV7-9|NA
TGTGCCAGCAGCCCAGGGAAGCGGGAGACCCAGTACTTC
CASSPGKRETQYF
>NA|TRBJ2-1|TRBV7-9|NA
TGTGCCAGCAGCCCAGAGGGGAATGAGCAGTTCTTC
CASSPEGNEQFF
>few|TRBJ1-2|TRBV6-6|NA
TGTGCCAGCAGAGGCACGGCTAGCGGCTACACCTTC
CASRGTASGYTF
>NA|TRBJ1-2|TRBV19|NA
TGTGCCAGTAGTCTCGACAGTGGCTACACCTTC
CASSLDSGYTF
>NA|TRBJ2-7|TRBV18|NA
TGTGCCAGCTCACCACTCTACGAGCAGTACTTC
CASSPLYEQYF
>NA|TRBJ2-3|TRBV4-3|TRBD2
TGCGCCAGCAGCCATAGTACTAGCGGGGGGACAGATACGCAGTATTTT
CASSHSTSGGTDTQYF
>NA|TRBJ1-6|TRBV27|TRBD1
TGTGCCAGCACCTTTAGGGGGCTAACACCCCTCCACTTT
CASTFRGLTPLHF
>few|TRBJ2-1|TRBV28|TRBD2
TGTGCCAGCAGCCATGCGGGACTAGCGGCTTCTAATGAGCAGTTCTTC
CASSHAGLAASNEQFF
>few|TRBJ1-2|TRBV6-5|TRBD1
TGTGCCAGCAGTCCGGGACAGGGAAGGGATGGCTACACCTTC
CASSPGQGRDGYTF
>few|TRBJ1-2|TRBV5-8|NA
TGTGCCAGCAGCCCGCAGGGTTTTTATGGCTACACCTTC
CASSPQGFYGYTF